This TCR beta chain was found in a study of T-cell reconstitution after alpha-beta-depleted transplantation in children. As concerns this clonotype: As yet, its antigen is unknown.

The library targeted TCRbeta and was prepared with unique molecular identifiers. From the PCR reads, TCRdb called clonotypes with MiXCR, one entry per CDR3 protein. Of about 900,000 distinct CDR3 sequences in the sample, about 26% were seen once. V lost 1 base and J 0 bases, leaving 14 bases between the germline ends. This CDR3 region has 16 residues. The V gene's germline CDR1 is SGHRS and CDR2 YFSETQ. Study-level results: From surviving recipient T cells and thymic progenitors came the high day-60 TCRbeta diversity observed in some patients.

V is TRBV5-1 and J is TRBJ2-7; D is undetermined. Here the sequenced sample was PBMCs, mostly from graft donor cells, taken 360 days after TCRalphabeta/CD19-depleted stem cell transplant. This TCR was sampled from a boy less than two years old who had a stem cell transplant for SCID, so the T cells may come from the graft donor. Written as DNA, the CDR3 is TGCGCCAGCAGCTTGATTGAGGCAGAATTCTCCTACGAGCAGTACTTC. Translation gives CASSLIEAEFSYEQYF.